This TCR beta chain was recorded in a study of T cells in localized non-small cell lung cancer. Study-level findings and limits: The tumor had only one region sequenced, so heterogeneity remains possible. Those with higher blood T cell density had longer overall survival. Uninvolved adjacent lung had higher T cell clonality than tumor and all other tissues. Researchers found a median approximately 55 of the top 100 tumor clones in adjacent lung.

As concerns this clone: Its matching antigen is unknown.

Generated by immunoSEQ multiplex PCR, the TCRdb table keeps only in-frame clones and is missing some. The sample lists approximately 46,000 clones, 65% to 90% occurring once. The sample consisted of peripheral blood mononuclear cells, taken before any cancer treatment. The source is a man aged 40 to 70 with stage III lung adenocarcinoma.

CDR3 residues: CASSPGTGVNNEQFF. The CDR3 DNA follows: TGCGCCAGCAGCCCGGGGACAGGGGTAAACAATGAGCAGTTCTTC. This chain uses TRBV5-1 with TRBJ2-1; the match to TRBD1 covers 10 bases. Germline lookup yields CDR1 SGHRS and CDR2 YFSETQ. There are 15 residues in the CDR3. V was clipped by 4 bases and J by 5 bases; unmatched bases: 6.